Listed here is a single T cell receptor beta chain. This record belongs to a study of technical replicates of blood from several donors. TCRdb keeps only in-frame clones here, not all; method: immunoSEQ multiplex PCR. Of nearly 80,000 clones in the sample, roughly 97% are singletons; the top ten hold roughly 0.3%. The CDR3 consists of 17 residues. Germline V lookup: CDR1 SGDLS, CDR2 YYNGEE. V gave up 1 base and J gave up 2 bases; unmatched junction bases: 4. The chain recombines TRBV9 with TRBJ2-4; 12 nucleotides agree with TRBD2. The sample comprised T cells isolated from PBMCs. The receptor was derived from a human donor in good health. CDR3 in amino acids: CASSVMGTSGPKNIQYF. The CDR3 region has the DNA TGTGCCAGCAGCGTAATGGGGACTAGCGGGCCCAAAAACATTCAGTACTTC.